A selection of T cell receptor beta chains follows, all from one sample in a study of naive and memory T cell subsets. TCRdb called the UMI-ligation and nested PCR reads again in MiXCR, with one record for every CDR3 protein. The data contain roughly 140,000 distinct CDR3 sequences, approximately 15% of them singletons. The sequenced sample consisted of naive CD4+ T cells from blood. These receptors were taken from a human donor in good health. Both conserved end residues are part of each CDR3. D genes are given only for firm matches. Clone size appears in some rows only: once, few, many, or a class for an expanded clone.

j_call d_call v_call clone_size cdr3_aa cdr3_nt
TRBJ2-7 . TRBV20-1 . CSARDSRSLEQYF TGCAGTGCTAGGGACTCCCGTAGTTTGGAGCAGTACTTC
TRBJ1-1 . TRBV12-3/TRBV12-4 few CASRITFEGENTEAFF TGTGCCAGCAGGATCACCTTTGAGGGAGAGAACACTGAAGCTTTCTTT
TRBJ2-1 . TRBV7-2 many CASSLAWEATYNEQFF TGTGCCAGCAGTTTGGCGTGGGAGGCTACCTACAATGAGCAGTTCTTC
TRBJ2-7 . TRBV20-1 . CSATGPGSSYEQYF TGCAGTGCTACGGGACCGGGTAGCTCCTACGAGCAGTACTTC
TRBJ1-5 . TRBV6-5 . CASSYTYQATVRDGQPQHF TGTGCCAGCAGTTACACCTACCAGGCCACAGTGCGAGATGGTCAGCCCCAGCATTTT
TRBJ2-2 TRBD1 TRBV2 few CASSATGVTGELFF TGTGCCAGCAGTGCGACAGGGGTAACCGGGGAGCTGTTTTTT
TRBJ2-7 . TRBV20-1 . CSAPRGSTYEQYF TGCAGTGCACCCAGGGGTTCGACCTACGAGCAGTACTTC
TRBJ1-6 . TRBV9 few CASSVAGNLIANSPLHF TGTGCCAGCAGCGTAGCCGGGAACTTGATAGCAAATTCACCCCTCCACTTT
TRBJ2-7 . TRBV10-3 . CAISRASYEQYF TGTGCCATCAGCCGGGCCTCCTACGAGCAGTACTTC
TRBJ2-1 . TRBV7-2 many CASSPGQIYNEQFF TGTGCCAGCAGCCCAGGACAGATATACAATGAGCAGTTCTTC
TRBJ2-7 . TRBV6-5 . CASSSPSTYEQYF TGTGCCAGCAGCAGCCCCTCTACCTACGAGCAGTACTTC
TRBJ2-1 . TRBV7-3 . CASSLQNEQFF TGTGCCAGCAGCTTACAAAATGAGCAGTTCTTC
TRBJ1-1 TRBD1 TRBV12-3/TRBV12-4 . CASSTGDRANTEAFF TGTGCCAGCAGTACCGGGGACAGGGCGAACACTGAAGCTTTCTTT
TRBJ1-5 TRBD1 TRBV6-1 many CASSGQGGQPQHF TGTGCCAGCAGTGGACAGGGCGGACAGCCCCAGCATTTT
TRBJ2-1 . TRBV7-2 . CASRITGTNLGEQFF TGTGCCAGCCGGATTACCGGGACAAATCTTGGGGAGCAGTTCTTC
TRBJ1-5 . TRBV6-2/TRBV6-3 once CASSYLEEPQHF TGTGCCAGCAGTTACTTAGAGGAGCCCCAGCATTTT
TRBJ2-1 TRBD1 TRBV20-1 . CSARRQGVGNEQFF TGCAGTGCTAGGAGGCAGGGGGTGGGGAATGAGCAGTTCTTC
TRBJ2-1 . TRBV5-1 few CASSLRSGPDYPFF TGCGCCAGCAGCTTAAGATCGGGACCCGATTACCCGTTCTTC
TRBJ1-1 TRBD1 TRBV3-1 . CASSPTGQGAGAFF TGTGCCAGCAGCCCGACGGGACAGGGGGCTGGGGCTTTCTTT
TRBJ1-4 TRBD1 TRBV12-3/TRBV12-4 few CASSPGTGLNEKLFF TGTGCCAGCAGTCCGGGGACAGGACTTAATGAAAAACTGTTTTTT
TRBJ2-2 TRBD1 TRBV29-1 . CSVGTGNTGELFF TGCAGCGTGGGGACAGGGAACACCGGGGAGCTGTTTTTT
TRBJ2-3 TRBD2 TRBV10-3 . CAISGTSGGSSTDTQYF TGTGCCATCTCCGGGACTAGCGGGGGATCTAGCACAGATACGCAGTATTTT
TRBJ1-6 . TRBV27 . CASSLYRGLSYNSPLHF TGTGCCAGCAGTTTATACAGAGGACTCTCCTATAATTCACCCCTCCACTTT
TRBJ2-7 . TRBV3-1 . CASSQAVESSYEQYF TGTGCCAGCAGCCAAGCTGTGGAAAGCTCCTACGAGCAGTACTTC
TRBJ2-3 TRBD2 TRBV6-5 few CASGRGGTSGSTDTQYF TGTGCCAGCGGGAGGGGGGGAACTAGCGGAAGCACAGATACGCAGTATTTT
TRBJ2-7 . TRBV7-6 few CASSLVRFGTGEQYF TGTGCCAGCAGCTTAGTGCGCTTCGGGACGGGAGAGCAGTACTTC
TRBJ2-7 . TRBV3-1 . CASSHFGYEQYF TGTGCCAGCAGCCATTTCGGCTACGAGCAGTACTTC
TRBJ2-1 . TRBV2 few CASRSFPLIDEQFF TGTGCCAGCAGAAGTTTCCCCCTTATTGATGAGCAGTTCTTC
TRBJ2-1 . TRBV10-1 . CASRKGQPNRDSYNEQFF TGCGCCAGCAGGAAGGGTCAGCCTAATAGGGACTCCTACAATGAGCAGTTCTTC
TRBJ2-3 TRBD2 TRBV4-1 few CASSLEIGLAGDTQYF TGCGCCAGCAGCCTCGAGATCGGACTAGCGGGCGATACGCAGTATTTT
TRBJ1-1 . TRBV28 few CASSLLQGRTEAFF TGTGCCAGCAGTCTTCTTCAGGGAAGGACTGAAGCTTTCTTT
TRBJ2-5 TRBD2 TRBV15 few CATSRFRLASETQYF TGTGCCACCAGCAGATTTAGACTAGCGTCAGAGACCCAGTACTTC
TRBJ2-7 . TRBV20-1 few CSARARGVSYEQYF TGCAGTGCTAGAGCTAGAGGGGTCTCCTACGAGCAGTACTTC
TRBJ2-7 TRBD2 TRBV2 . CASSEQTSGAYEQYF TGTGCCAGCAGCGAACAGACTAGCGGGGCCTACGAGCAGTACTTC
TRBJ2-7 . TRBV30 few CAWNPGQSYEQYF TGTGCCTGGAATCCCGGACAGTCCTACGAGCAGTACTTC
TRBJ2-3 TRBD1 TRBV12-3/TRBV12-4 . CASSRTGQGFTDTQYF TGTGCCAGCAGTCGCACGGGACAGGGGTTCACAGATACGCAGTATTTT
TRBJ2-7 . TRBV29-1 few CSVGGLLQGEQYF TGCAGCGTTGGGGGACTACTTCAGGGGGAGCAGTACTTC
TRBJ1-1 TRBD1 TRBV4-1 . CASSQPRTGDTEAFF TGCGCCAGCAGCCAACCACGGACAGGGGACACTGAAGCTTTCTTT
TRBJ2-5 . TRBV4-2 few CASSQDGWQTQYF TGTGCCAGCAGCCAAGACGGTTGGCAGACCCAGTACTTC
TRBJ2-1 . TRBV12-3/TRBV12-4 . CASTPGSYNEQFF TGTGCCAGCACCCCGGGTAGTTACAATGAGCAGTTCTTC
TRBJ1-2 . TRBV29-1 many CSALHDNYGYTF TGCAGCGCCCTTCATGATAACTATGGCTACACCTTC
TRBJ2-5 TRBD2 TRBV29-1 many CSSHGGEETQYF TGCAGCTCACACGGGGGGGAAGAGACCCAGTACTTC
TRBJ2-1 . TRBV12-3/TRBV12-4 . CASTPGTSSSYNEQFF TGTGCCAGCACCCCAGGGACTTCGAGCTCCTACAATGAGCAGTTCTTC
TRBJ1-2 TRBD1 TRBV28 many CASSLSGGASGYTF TGTGCCAGCAGTTTATCAGGGGGCGCATCTGGCTACACCTTC
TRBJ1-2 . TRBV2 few CASSARQATPTYGYTF TGTGCCAGCAGTGCCCGACAAGCGACCCCTACCTATGGCTACACCTTC